This T cell receptor beta chain came from a study of cytomegalovirus exposure and HLA in healthy donors (dated by TCRdb to 2016 to 2017). With regard to the full study: In an earlier analysis of fewer than 750 of the donors, about 270 Gb of sequence data and 95 million to 130 million unique TCR beta sequences from about 179 million T cells were reported. An early release that covered fewer than 750 HLA-typed donors contained approximately 290 gigabases of sequencing data and 85 million to 100 million unique TCR sequences. Of the roughly 400 genotyped donors, less than 85% were placed in the genetic ancestry cluster associated with self-reported Caucasian donors. The study was designed to test whether signatures of past pathogen exposure could be identified by cataloging public T cell receptors. The T cell repertoires of several hundred subjects were profiled by immunosequencing and related to cytomegalovirus serostatus. Along with the roughly 710-subject first cohort, a separate validation cohort of more than 90 different subjects was used. The study combined high-throughput TCR immunosequencing, statistical association of individual TCRs with disease status, and machine learning to predict cytomegalovirus infection status. A later analysis re-analyzed previously published TCR beta repertoires from 500 to 700 donors and added high-resolution HLA genotyping to study TCR occurrence patterns. In the later analysis, no new phenotypic data were used to find candidate immune exposures; instead, reliance was placed on TCR beta sequences and their occurrence across donors. An earlier analysis of 500 to 650 of the donors applied high-throughput TCR beta sequencing to assess whether each TCR beta V gene segment acted as functional or pseudogenic. Donor age, sex, ethnicity and CMV serostatus were compiled alongside the repertoire data. Genome-wide SNP genotypes for about 65% of the roughly 700 donors were used in a later genetic analysis, which treated that subset as a discovery cohort. All discovery cohort repertoires had been generated on a single sequencing platform. Both class I and class II loci were covered by HLA typing, at four-digit resolution. Typing coverage varied by locus: roughly 629-630 donors for A, B, C, DRB1 and DQB1; under 550 for DQA1; more than 600 for DPA1; roughly 470 for DPB1. Several DR-DQ haplotypes were treated as single units for association and clustering because of strong linkage in the cohort. Across some 400 genotyped donors of the cohort, an average of roughly 230,000 unique TCR beta nucleotide sequences per donor were sequenced, and roughly 18% of those sequences were non-productive. Findings and caveats that apply to the study as a whole: The earlier analysis of fewer than 750 of the donors excluded over 15 rarely observed V segments, including chromosome 9 orphons, because counts were too low. A cluster of highly shared sequence variants was judged likely to represent a technical artifact of the sequencing pipeline. The authors suggested that the approach could potentially be extended to other disease states and immunological phenotypes. A later analysis found that most CMV-associated TCR beta chains appeared HLA-restricted, with HLA associations seemingly driven largely by CMV exposure. The study gave a list of 150 to 200 TCR beta chains associated with cytomegalovirus. While some public TCRs were present in many individuals, most TCR sequences turned up only very rarely across donors. Because some donors lacked HLA typing at each locus, the association tests relied only on the typed subset. The classifier was reported to diagnose cytomegalovirus status with high specificity and sensitivity in both the original and validation cohorts. Linkage disequilibrium might explain the correlated functional status among segregating V segments, but an unknown experimental factor could not be ruled out. Immune exposure information for the cohort was limited to CMV serostatus. Some IMGT-functional V segments, including TRBV6-2 and TRBV6-3, could not be told apart with the 87-base-pair reads, so those segments were excluded. A further reported finding was that TCR beta sequences accurately predicted the HLA-A and HLA-B alleles for most subjects in the first cohort. In a later analysis, HLA-associated TCR beta chains were found to be more clonally expanded and to have lower generation probabilities than equally common non-associated chains. According to a later genetic analysis, donors in an Asian-associated ancestry cluster had fewer N-insertions in productive TCRs than the approximately 690-donor mean. Sequencing depth was assumed to be roughly uniform across donors in the presence/absence analyses, though that assumption may not hold. In an earlier analysis of some 500 of the donors, most TCR beta V segments appeared in productive rearrangements about 87% or about 30% of the time, broadly matching IMGT annotations. An association between a missense DCLRE1C variant and V-gene and J-gene trimming of TCR beta chains was found in a later genetic analysis and replicated in an independent cohort. In a later analysis, 16,951 TCR beta sequences were associated with specific HLA alleles at a false discovery rate of 0.05. A later analysis found that TCR association rates varied across HLA loci, with DRB1 alleles showing the most associated TCRs and HLA-C alleles the fewest. In vitro tests confirmed that a few of the cytomegalovirus-associated TCR beta chains recognize cytomegalovirus antigens. When HLA alleles, especially DR and DQ, strongly co-occurred, TCR associations were difficult to assign to individual alleles. This cohort had only TCR beta chains sequenced, and the lack of alpha or paired-chain data limited which features could be detected. Several of the top co-occurrence clusters appeared to be linked to parvovirus B19, influenza, CMV and Epstein-Barr virus, according to a later analysis.

The CDR3 has 14 amino acids, counting the end cysteine and phenylalanine. Of the read, only the CDR3 DNA is kept; its 42 bases are in frame from base 1. The germline V gene specifies SGDLS as CDR1 and YYNGEE as CDR2. V is pruned by 0 bases and J by 7 bases, leaving 3 bases of the junction without a gene match. Libraries were built with the immunoSEQ multiplex PCR assay. A mixture of 60 forward primers for TCR Vbeta segments and 13 reverse primers for TCR Jbeta segments was used in the multiplex PCR. The CDR3 region of rearranged TCR beta genes was amplified from genomic DNA with a multiplex PCR assay. On the Illumina HiSeq System, the amplified TCR beta libraries were sequenced as 87-base-pair reads. The paper's data handling went like this. A later analysis tallied tens of millions of unique TCR beta chains across the 610 or so repertoires, and around 10 million of those chains were shared by two or more donors. A nearest-neighbor algorithm error-corrected the raw reads and collapsed the reads into unique sequences, merging closely related sequences to remove PCR and sequencing errors. CDR3 sequences were aligned to IMGT reference sequences to assign V, D and J gene segments. For a sequence to be retained, at least a six-nucleotide match to both a V gene segment and a J gene segment was required. A rearrangement counted as productive if the CDR3 had no stop codons and remained in frame with V and J, and every other rearrangement counted as non-productive. Following IMGT convention, CDR3 was defined as the stretch from the second conserved V-encoded cysteine to the conserved J-encoded phenylalanine. The earlier analysis of fewer than 700 of the donors excluded sequences that lacked an unambiguous match to a single V gene segment. In an earlier analysis of approximately 560 of the donors, a V segment was called functional when productive rearrangements were above 56.7%, and segregating when the standard deviation between donors exceeded 5%. A statistical classification framework was built for diagnosing cytomegalovirus status from the catalog of TCR beta chain sequences. A later analysis assigned V and J genes by comparing TCR nucleotide sequences with IMGT/GENE-DB human TR gene sequences. In a later analysis, CDR3 sequences and most-parsimonious VDJ recombination scenarios were assigned using the TCRdist pipeline. In a later analysis, each TCR beta chain was defined by its CDR3 amino acid sequence together with its V-gene family, and reads without a unique V-gene family were excluded. In a later analysis, nearly 600 highly shared, low-generation-probability nucleotide sequences were removed to address suspected cross-contamination and a sequencing artifact. In a later analysis, a clonal expansion index was calculated for each public chain from normalized within-repertoire ranks of inferred template counts. A later analysis computed generation probabilities with a VDJ recombination model fitted to out-of-frame rearrangements, and checked the results against IGoR. A later analysis scored TCR-TCR, TCR-HLA and TCR-CMV co-occurrence with hypergeometric tests, applying a repertoire-size bias correction to TCR pairs. To estimate false discovery rates, a later analysis permuted the HLA or CMV assignments 20 times. A later analysis grouped co-occurring TCRs with DBSCAN, adding TCRdist sequence similarity when clustering within HLA-allele-positive subsets. Co-occurrence clustering excluded repertoires with fewer than 30,000 or more than 120,000 public chains, plus five with anomalous nucleotide sharing. TCRdb provides this immuneACCESS table in a form limited to in-frame rearrangements. Some clones are lacking; in checked studies, under half of them reflect an unresolved V gene, and why the rest are absent is not known. Clonal size and the V and J genes are those of that table, whereas D and trimming came from the DNA. Recorded for this sample are 310,000 or so clones; over 85% of them occurred a single time. About 2% of the sample is in the top ten clones.

In total, about 650 healthy bone marrow donors made up the cohort. All cohort members were sampled while nominally healthy, although unrecorded immune exposures were likely present. The donor tested CMV seronegative and was one of the 352 seronegative cohort members. A peripheral blood sample was provided by each donor, and peripheral blood mononuclear cells were used for TCR beta sequencing. The Qiagen DNeasy Blood Extraction Kit was used to extract genomic DNA from the blood cell samples. About this clone itself: Its antigen is still unknown. No qualities accompany the bases; no much larger clone lies one base away.

The TCR sequence derives from a woman aged 18-29 years in good health and CMV-seronegative. The chain joins TRBV9 to TRBJ2-2, with TRBD1 identical over 7 junction bases. Sequenced sample: PBMCs. The CDR3 sequence is CASSVGGGNGELFF. The sequenced DNA: TGTGCCAGCAGCGTAGGAGGGGGCAACGGGGAGCTGTTTTTT.